The sequence of this T cell receptor beta chain was determined in a study of shared clonotypes between healthy human individuals. Profiling relied on immunoSEQ multiplex PCR, and the TCRdb table lists in-frame clones only, not all of them. Counted here are approximately 2,000,000 clones, around 93% occurring once; the ten biggest clones make up around 1.8%. CD8 cells classed as naive were CD45RO-negative and positively selected for CCR7, excluding terminally differentiated effector memory CD45RA+ cells. Germline V CDR1 and CDR2: SGHAT, FQNNGV. The CDR3 is 15 amino acids. With 1 base removed from V and 2 bases from J, the gap between germline ends came to 11 bases.

V usage is TRBV11-2 and J usage is TRBJ1-1; D may be TRBD1 (6 bases). The sequence derives from a man between 18 and 29 years old in good health. Some clones in this sample may be carry-over from other donors' samples. The sample was naive CD8+ T cells from PBMCs. The CDR3 bases are TGTGCCAGCAGCTTAGTTTCAGGGGTAAACACTGAAGCTTTCTTT. The encoded protein is CASSLVSGVNTEAFF.